This T cell receptor (beta chain) was retrieved from a study of Ad26.COV2.S vaccination and SARS-CoV-2 variants. In the study overall: Recipients of Ad26.COV2.S got it intramuscularly, once or twice 56 days apart.

Broader study findings: Those who received the vaccine showed greater spike-specific TCR breadth than those given placebo. Breadth, reportedly substantial, characterized the spike-specific CD8+ and CD4+ T cell responses after vaccination.

Sample treatment: over 15 received Ad26.COV2.S at low or high dose, single or two shots; roughly five received placebo; per-sample allocation not given. The samples date from day 63 after the first vaccine or placebo injection. The vaccine delivered Wuhan-strain SARS-CoV-2 spike through an Ad26 vector. A remark on this clone: Its target is not known.

V gave up 5 bases and J gave up 6 bases, with 26 bases separating them. CDR1 and CDR2 (germline): SGHTA, FQGNSA. The CDR3 consists of 17 residues. Some clones are missing from TCRdb's copy, which holds only in-frame ones; the method was immunoSEQ multiplex PCR. The sample shows some 520,000 clones, about 83% of them seen only once. The sequence came from a person aged 18 to 59 who received the Ad26.COV2.S COVID-19 vaccine or a placebo. V usage is TRBV7-2 and J usage is TRBJ2-7; a possible D gene is TRBD2 (6 bases). The material was peripheral blood, obtained in a trial of Ad26.COV2.S vaccine versus placebo. CDR3 protein: CASSGPRRRAPFSEQYF. The CDR3 nucleotides are TGTGCCAGCAGCGGACCTAGGCGGAGGGCCCCGTTCTCCGAGCAGTACTTC. Using reference TRBV7-2 and TRBJ2-7 for the parts outside the CDR3, the full variable domain is GAGVSQSPSNKVTEKGKDVELRCDPISGHTALYWYRQSLGQGLEFLIYFQGNSAPDKSGLPSDRFSAERTGGSVSTLTIQRTQQEDSAVYLCASSGPRRRAPFSEQYFGPGTRLTVT.